These 17 T cell receptor beta chains share one sample of origin, sequenced in a study of human T cells and chemical hapten exposure. Time point noted: patch test 1, 2 weeks after DPC sensitization. Sample treatment: therapeutic diphenylcyclopropenone sensitization with weekly scalp DPC. TCRdb independently ran MiXCR on the RACE reads; one entry per CDR3 protein. The sample yields about 120,000 distinct CDR3 sequences, about an eighth seen once. This specimen was whole blood, taken in connection with sensitization to the hapten diphenylcyclopropenone (DPC). The receptors were gathered from a woman aged 50 to 65 with alopecia areata. Some clones in this sample may be carry-over from other donors' samples.

The rearrangement joins TRBV9 to TRBJ2-2; the match to TRBD2 covers 13 bases. Germline V gene data show CDR1 as SGDLS and CDR2 as YYNGEE. Trimming removed 4 bases from V and 7 bases from J; junction bases left unmatched: 7. The CDR3 loop spans 16 amino acids. The CDR3 loop reads CASSFGTSGMDGELFF. CDR3 in DNA: TGTGCCAGCAGCTTCGGGACTAGCGGGATGGACGGGGAGCTGTTTTTT. Full variable domain (remainder filled in from reference TRBV9 and TRBJ2-2): DSGVTQTPKHLITATGQRVTLRCSPRSGDLSVYWYQQSLDQGLQFLIQYYNGEERAKGNILERFSAQQFPDLHSELNLSSLELGDSALYFCASSFGTSGMDGELFFGEGSRLTVL.

In its sample, this clonotype was seen a few times. An end of the junction differs from the germline gene, which may be a read error. The genes are TRBV28 and TRBJ2-7; 9 bases are shared with TRBD1. Germline CDR1 MDHEN, CDR2 SYDVKM. The CDR3 totals 12 residues. CDR3 loop: CASSLGQGSPGF. The CDR3 DNA is TGTGCCAGCAGTTTGGGACAGGGTTCACCGGGCTTC.

The V call is TRBV7-9, the J call TRBJ1-2; 10 bases fit TRBD1. Germline CDR1 is SEHNR and CDR2 is FQNEAQ (reference sequence). The J segment lost 0 bases and the V segment lost 6 bases, leaving 4 bases of the junction unmatched. The CDR3 covers 15 residues. Written as DNA, the CDR3 is TGTGCCAGCAGTCCCGGACAGGGGGCTAACTATGGCTACACCTTC. It encodes CASSPGQGANYGYTF.

This rearrangement joins TRBV29-1 to TRBJ2-1; 10 bases map to TRBD2. Per germline, CDR1 SQVTM and CDR2 ANQGSEA. V shed 3 bases, J shed 5 bases, and the junction held 4 bases outside the gene matches. This CDR3 region has 14 residues. This chain's CDR3 is CSVDVLAGDNEQFF. The CDR3, as DNA: TGCAGCGTTGATGTCCTAGCGGGGGACAATGAGCAGTTCTTC.

This clonotype was counted only a few times. The chain uses TRBV7-2 and TRBJ1-2, with 7 bases lining up with TRBD1. The CDR3 loop spans 14 amino acids. Trimming cost V 5 bases and J 1 base; bases outside gene matches: 4. Germline-derived CDR1 and CDR2 are SGHTA and FQGNSA. Here the CDR3 DNA reads TGTGCCAGCAGCCCAGGACAGGATAACTATGGCTACACCTTC. Residues: CASSPGQDNYGYTF.

This clonotype turned up a few times. The V and J genes are TRBV11-2 and TRBJ2-3; TRBD1 matches at 7 bases. Trimming removed 8 bases from V and 2 bases from J; junction bases left unmatched: 10. In germline, CDR1 is SGHAT, CDR2 FQNNGV. The CDR3 extends over 15 amino acids. The CDR3 loop is CASGGRDSLTDTQYF. CDR3 nucleotide sequence: TGTGCCAGCGGAGGAAGGGACAGTCTCACAGATACGCAGTATTTT.

This clonotype occurred many times. The chain joins TRBV7-9 to TRBJ1-1; D may be TRBD1 (5 bases). Between the trimmed V and J ends, which lost 3 bases and 5 bases, there was a span of 13 bases. The CDR3 contains 14 residues. Germline V gives CDR1 SEHNR, CDR2 FQNEAQ (reference sequence). CDR3 loop: CASSFVQGETEAFF. Here the CDR3 DNA reads TGTGCCAGCAGCTTTGTCCAGGGCGAGACTGAAGCTTTCTTT.

The rearrangement uses TRBV20-1 and TRBJ1-1; D is undetermined. The CDR3 length is 15 residues. Germline V lookup: CDR1 DFQATT, CDR2 SNEGSKA (reference sequence). V dropped 0 bases and J dropped 10 bases, with 21 bases sitting between them. The CDR3 is CSARDFTETLPRAFF. CDR3 coding DNA: TGCAGTGCTAGAGATTTTACCGAGACACTTCCCAGAGCTTTCTTT.

In its sample, this clonotype was seen a few times. The chain combines TRBV20-1 with TRBJ2-7; 9 bases agree with TRBD2. Trimming took 3 bases from V and 7 from J; bases not matched to a gene: 10. Looked up from germline, CDR1 is DFQATT and CDR2 is SNEGSKA (reference sequence). The CDR3 has 14 amino acids. Here the CDR3 reads CSASSVAGVGEQYF. In DNA, the CDR3 is TGCAGTGCTAGTTCGGTAGCGGGAGTGGGGGAGCAGTACTTC.

This clonotype has a count of ten or more. The V gene is TRBV6-5, the J gene TRBJ1-5; D is unresolved. The ends were cut back, 2 bases at V and 7 bases at J, with 9 bases in the middle. This CDR3 spans 13 amino acids. Germline V gene sequence: CDR1 MNHEY, CDR2 SVGAGI. CDR3 in amino acids: CASSYRVGQPQHF. The CDR3 nucleotides read TGTGCCAGCAGTTACAGGGTAGGGCAGCCCCAGCATTTT.

This rearrangement joins TRBV7-2 to TRBJ2-7, with a possible D match to TRBD1 (6 bases). The CDR3 extends over 15 amino acids. Germline V gene data show CDR1 as SGHTA and CDR2 as FQGNSA. V lost 5 bases, J lost 5 bases, and 19 bases lay in between. The CDR3 DNA reads TGTGCCAGCAGCCCCCGGGACACGTGGGCCCACGAGCAGTACTTC. Its translation: CASSPRDTWAHEQYF.

This clonotype showed up many times. The chain combines TRBV20-1 with TRBJ2-1; D is unclear. The CDR3 length is 13 residues. Deletions cut 3 bases from V and 8 bases from J, with 14 bases between. Germline CDR1 is DFQATT and CDR2 is SNEGSKA (reference sequence). The CDR3 nucleotides read TGCAGTGCTAGGACCCCCCCGGACGATGAGCAGTTCTTC. Translation: CSARTPPDDEQFF.

This clonotype was counted only a few times. The chain recombines TRBV27 with TRBJ1-5; no definite D call. This CDR3 is 14 amino acids long. Trimming shortened V by 8 bases and J by 7 bases, and 18 bases separated the two germline ends. Germline values: CDR1 MNHEY, CDR2 SMNVEV (reference sequence). The chain's CDR3 is CASGPPGVWQPQHF. In DNA form, the CDR3 reads TGTGCCAGCGGCCCCCCGGGCGTGTGGCAGCCCCAGCATTTT.

The rearrangement uses TRBV19 and TRBJ2-2, with TRBD2 matching 7 bases. The CDR3 runs 17 residues. Germline loops: CDR1 LNHDA, CDR2 SQIVND (reference sequence). The ends lost 6 bases at V and 2 bases at J; junction bases unmatched: 12. CDR3 sequence reads: CASSRSITSANTGELFF. The CDR3 nucleotides read TGTGCCAGTAGCAGGTCCATCACTAGCGCAAACACCGGGGAGCTGTTTTTT. Full variable domain (outside the CDR3, taken from reference TRBV19 and TRBJ2-2): DGGITQSPKYLFRKEGQNVTLSCEQNLNHDAMYWYRQDPGQGLRLIYYSQIVNDFQKGDIAEGYSVSREKKESFPLTVTSAQKNPTAFYLCASSRSITSANTGELFFGEGSRLTVL.

V usage is TRBV5-6 and J usage is TRBJ2-1, with 9 bases aligning to TRBD1. CDR1 and CDR2 (germline): SGHDT, YYEEEE. The CDR3 sequence is 13 residues long. V was pared by 7 bases and J by 4 bases, with 3 bases of the junction left unmatched. The CDR3, as DNA: TGTGCCAGCCGGGACAGGGATTACAATGAGCAGTTCTTC. It codes for CASRDRDYNEQFF.

This clonotype occurred many times. The rearrangement uses TRBV7-6 and TRBJ2-1; no clear D. From germline, CDR1 is SGHVS and CDR2 FNYEAQ. V was clipped by 7 bases and J by 4 bases, with 20 bases between them. This CDR3 contains 16 residues. The CDR3 loop reads CASKRAPETRYNEQFF. In DNA, the CDR3 is TGTGCCAGCAAGCGAGCGCCGGAGACGCGTTACAATGAGCAGTTCTTC.

This clonotype was counted at least ten times. This chain uses TRBV28 with TRBJ1-1; the D is unclear. The germline V and J ends were trimmed by 5 bases and 7 bases, with 11 bases remaining between them. The CDR3 totals 12 residues. Germline V gene lookup returns CDR1 MDHEN and CDR2 SYDVKM. This chain's CDR3 is CASSPNPREAFF. In DNA form, the CDR3 reads TGTGCCAGCAGTCCTAACCCGCGTGAAGCTTTCTTT.